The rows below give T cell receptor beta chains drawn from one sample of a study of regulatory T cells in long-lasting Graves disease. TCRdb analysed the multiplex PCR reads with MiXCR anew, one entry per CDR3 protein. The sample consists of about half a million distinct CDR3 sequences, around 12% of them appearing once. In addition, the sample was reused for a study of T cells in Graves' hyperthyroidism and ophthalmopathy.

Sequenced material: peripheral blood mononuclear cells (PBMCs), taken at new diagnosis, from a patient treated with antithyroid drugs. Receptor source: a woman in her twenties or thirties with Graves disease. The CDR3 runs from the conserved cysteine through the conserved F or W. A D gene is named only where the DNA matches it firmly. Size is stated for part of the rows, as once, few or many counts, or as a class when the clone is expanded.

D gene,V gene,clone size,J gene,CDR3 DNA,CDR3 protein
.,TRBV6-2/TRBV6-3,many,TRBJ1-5,TGTGCCAGCAGTTTCGGGATTCAGCCCCAGCATTTT,CASSFGIQPQHF
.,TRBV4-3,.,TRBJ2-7,TGCGCCAGCAGCCAAGATCAGAATAAGGTCGAGCAGTACTTC,CASSQDQNKVEQYF
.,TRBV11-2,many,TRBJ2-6,TGTGCCAGCAGCTCCCCCCGTCGGGGGCAGGGCTCTGGGGCCAACGTCCTGACTTTC,CASSSPRRGQGSGANVLTF
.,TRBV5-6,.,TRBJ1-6,TGTGCCAGCAGCCAACGTGGGGGGCGTAGAAATTCACCCCTCCACTTT,CASSQRGGRRNSPLHF
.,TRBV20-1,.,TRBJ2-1,TGCAGTGCTAGACCGAGTGGACTGCTCAATGAGCAGTTCTTC,CSARPSGLLNEQFF
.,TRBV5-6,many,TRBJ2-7,TGTGCCAGCAGCTTGGCCCACAGGGTGGTAGCGGGTTACGAGCAGTACTTC,CASSLAHRVVAGYEQYF
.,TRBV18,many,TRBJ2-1,TGTGCCAGCTCACCCCACGCCTCGGGCTTGAAGCAGTTCTTC,CASSPHASGLKQFF
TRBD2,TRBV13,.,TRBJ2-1,TGTGCCAGCAGCCCGGCGTCGGGACTATCGTGGAATGAGCAGTTCTTC,CASSPASGLSWNEQFF
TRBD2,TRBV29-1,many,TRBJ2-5,TGCAGCGTTGTAGGCGGGAGATTCGGTGAGACCCAGTACTTC,CSVVGGRFGETQYF
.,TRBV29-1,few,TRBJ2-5,TGCAGCGTTGTGGTCAACCAAGAGACCCAGTACTTC,CSVVVNQETQYF
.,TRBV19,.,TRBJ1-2,TGTGCCAGTAAACTGCCCACTTATGGCTACACCTTC,CASKLPTYGYTF
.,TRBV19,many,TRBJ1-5,TGTGCCAGTAGTATAGATGATGTCAATCAGCCCCAGCATTTT,CASSIDDVNQPQHF